The 13 T cell receptor beta chains below come from one sample, sequenced in a study of blood T cell repertoires in COVID-19. TCRdb keeps only in-frame clones here, not all; method: immunoSEQ multiplex PCR. The sample lists 390,000 or so clones; roughly 90% were seen once. The sample was peripheral blood. These receptors originate from a woman aged 30 to 39 with COVID-19, enrolled during active disease.

This chain uses TRBV25-1 with TRBJ1-5; D gene ambiguous. Germline loops: CDR1 MGHDK, CDR2 SYGVNS. The V end was cut by 2 bases, the J end by 2 bases, with 10 bases between. CDR3 length: 15 amino acids. CDR3 loop: CASSEGGRGNQPQHF. The CDR3 DNA follows: TGTGCCAGCAGTGAAGGAGGGAGGGGCAATCAGCCCCAGCATTTT.

Worth noting for this clone: This sample includes further DNA sequences coding for the same CDR3. The V gene is TRBV6-5, the J gene TRBJ1-1, with 7 bases lining up with TRBD1. Trimming took 0 bases from V and 1 from J; bases not matched to a gene: 2. Per germline, CDR1 MNHEY and CDR2 SVGAGI. The CDR3 consists of 15 residues. The CDR3 loop reads CASSYSTGANTEAFF. The CDR3 nucleotides are TGTGCCAGCAGTTACTCAACAGGGGCGAACACTGAAGCTTTCTTT.

The chain has TRBV3-1 (or the pseudogene TRBV3-2) and TRBJ2-7; 7 bases fit TRBD1. The V gene's germline CDR1 is LGHDT and CDR2 YNNKEL (reference sequence). The ends lost 0 bases at V and 0 bases at J; junction bases unmatched: 11. CDR3 length: 18 amino acids. The CDR3 region is CASSQDPTTGNSSYEQYV. The CDR3 DNA reads as TGTGCCAGCAGCCAAGACCCCACGACAGGGAATAGCTCCTACGAGCAGTACGTC.

The rearrangement links TRBV7-2 to TRBJ2-3, with D perhaps matching TRBD1 (6 bases). Germline CDR1 reads SGHTA; CDR2 reads FQGNSA. The V and J ends lost 5 bases and 6 bases respectively, with 12 bases between them. The CDR3 consists of 13 residues. Here the CDR3 DNA reads TGTGCCAGCAGCAGCAGACAGGAGGATACGCAGTATTTT. Translation gives CASSSRQEDTQYF.

This clone was recorded once. This chain links TRBV7-2 with TRBJ1-2, with D uncertain. The germline V gene encodes CDR1 SGHTA and CDR2 FQGNSA. The germline V and J ends were trimmed by 1 base and 4 bases, with 7 bases remaining between them. The length of the CDR3 is 13 residues. CDR3 in DNA: TGTGCCAGCAGCTTAGATACTATCTATGGCTACACCTTC. Encoded protein: CASSLDTIYGYTF.

The V call is TRBV7-2, the J call TRBJ1-2, with 7 bases aligning to TRBD1. The CDR3 spans 19 residues. Looked up from germline, CDR1 is SGHTA and CDR2 is FQGNSA. V trimming: 5 bases; J trimming: 2 bases; junction bases outside the gene matches: 20. The CDR3 DNA reads TGTGCCAGCAGCCAGGGAGGATTTAATGACAGGGCAGGGAACTATGGCTACACCTTC. Translation gives CASSQGGFNDRAGNYGYTF.

This clone was recorded once. The chain couples TRBV18 to TRBJ2-3, with 14 bases that match TRBD2. Germline assignment: CDR1 KGHSH and CDR2 LQKENI. CDR3 length: 17 amino acids. V trimming: 3 bases; J trimming: 2 bases; junction bases outside the gene matches: 4. The CDR3: CASSPGLAGAFTDTQYF. CDR3 in DNA: TGTGCCAGCTCACCGGGACTAGCGGGGGCCTTCACAGATACGCAGTATTTT.

The rearrangement uses TRBV6-2 or TRBV6-3 and TRBJ2-7, with D possibly matching TRBD1 (6 bases). Germline loops: CDR1 MNHEY, CDR2 SVGEGT. V lost 4 bases to trimming and J lost 2 bases, with 9 bases between them. This CDR3 has 13 residues. Written as DNA, the CDR3 is TGTGCCAGCAGTTTAGGACAGACCTACGAGCAGTACTTC. This gives the protein CASSLGQTYEQYF.

This clone was recorded only once. This chain joins TRBV5-1 and TRBJ2-2; D gene ambiguous. The CDR3 covers 15 residues. Germline loops: CDR1 SGHRS, CDR2 YFSETQ. V lost 3 bases and J lost 1, with 10 bases in between. The CDR3 nucleotides are TGCGCCAGCAGCTCTAGACTCGAGAACACCGGGGAGCTGTTTTTT. Translated, it gives CASSSRLENTGELFF.

J is TRBJ2-1 and V is TRBV19; TRBD2 matches 9 bases. V shed 5 bases and J 8 bases; nucleotides not matched to a gene: 13. Germline loops: CDR1 LNHDA, CDR2 SQIVND (reference sequence). The CDR3 loop spans 16 amino acids. The CDR3 spells CASSPPGTSPWDEQFF. The CDR3 coding sequence is TGTGCCAGTAGTCCCCCAGGGACTAGCCCCTGGGATGAGCAGTTCTTC.

This clone is a singleton in its sample. V gene TRBV29-1 combines with J gene TRBJ2-1, with 7 nucleotides matching TRBD2. V was pared by 6 bases and J by 8 bases, with 10 bases of the junction left unmatched. Germline CDR1 is SQVTM and CDR2 is ANQGSEA. This CDR3 is built from 13 residues. CDR3 sequence: CSVGGRVRDEQFF. The CDR3 DNA follows: TGCAGCGTCGGGGGGAGGGTTAGGGATGAGCAGTTCTTC.

This clone has only one observation. J is TRBJ2-7 and V is TRBV19; 10 bases fit TRBD1. The CDR3 sequence is 14 residues long. Trimming cost V 5 bases and J 5 bases; bases outside gene matches: 6. The germline V gene encodes CDR1 LNHDA and CDR2 SQIVND (reference sequence). CDR3 coding DNA: TGTGCCAGTAGTCCGAGGGACAGGGGCCACGAGCAGTACTTC. Protein sequence: CASSPRDRGHEQYF. Filled out from reference TRBV19 and TRBJ2-7, the complete variable domain reads DGGITQSPKYLFRKEGQNVTLSCEQNLNHDAMYWYRQDPGQGLRLIYYSQIVNDFQKGDIAEGYSVSREKKESFPLTVTSAQKNPTAFYLCASSPRDRGHEQYFGPGTRLTVT.

The gene calls are TRBV4-1 and TRBJ2-2; 10 bases line up with TRBD2. In germline, CDR1 is MGHRA, CDR2 YSYEKL. The junction had 4 bases not matched to a gene; V was cut back by 5 bases and J by 1 base. The CDR3 extends over 16 amino acids. In nucleotides, the CDR3 is TGCGCCAGCAGCTTCAGACTAGCGGGGAACACCGGGGAGCTGTTTTTT. It encodes CASSFRLAGNTGELFF.